This T cell receptor beta chain appears in the sequencing data of a study of blood T cell repertoires in COVID-19. Germline-derived CDR1 and CDR2 are GTSNPN and SVGIG (reference sequence). Germline trimming cut 0 bases from V and 3 bases from J; bases unmatched to any gene: 5. CDR3 size: 15 residues. Clones were read by immunoSEQ multiplex PCR, and TCRdb kept only the in-frame ones, dropping some. Seen here are approximately 440,000 clones, roughly 90% observed once, and the top ten hold 0.7%. Material for sequencing was PBMCs or T cells enriched from blood (not recorded which). The gene calls are TRBV30 and TRBJ1-1; 9 bases are shared with TRBD1. The TCR originated in a woman younger than 35 who had recovered from COVID-19. The CDR3 bases are TGTGCCTGGAGTGTACTGGGACAGGGTCACACTGAAGCTTTCTTT. Protein: CAWSVLGQGHTEAFF.